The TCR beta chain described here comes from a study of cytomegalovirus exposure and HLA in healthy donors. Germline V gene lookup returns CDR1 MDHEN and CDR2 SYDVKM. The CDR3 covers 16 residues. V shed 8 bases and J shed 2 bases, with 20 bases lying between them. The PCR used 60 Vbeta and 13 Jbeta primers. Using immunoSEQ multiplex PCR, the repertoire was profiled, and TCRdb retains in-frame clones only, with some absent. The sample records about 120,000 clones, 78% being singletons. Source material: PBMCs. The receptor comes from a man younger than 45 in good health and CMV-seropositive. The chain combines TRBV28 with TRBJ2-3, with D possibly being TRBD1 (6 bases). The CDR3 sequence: CASATLRGYYTDTQYF. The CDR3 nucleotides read TGTGCCAGCGCAACTTTAAGGGGGTACTACACAGATACGCAGTATTTT.